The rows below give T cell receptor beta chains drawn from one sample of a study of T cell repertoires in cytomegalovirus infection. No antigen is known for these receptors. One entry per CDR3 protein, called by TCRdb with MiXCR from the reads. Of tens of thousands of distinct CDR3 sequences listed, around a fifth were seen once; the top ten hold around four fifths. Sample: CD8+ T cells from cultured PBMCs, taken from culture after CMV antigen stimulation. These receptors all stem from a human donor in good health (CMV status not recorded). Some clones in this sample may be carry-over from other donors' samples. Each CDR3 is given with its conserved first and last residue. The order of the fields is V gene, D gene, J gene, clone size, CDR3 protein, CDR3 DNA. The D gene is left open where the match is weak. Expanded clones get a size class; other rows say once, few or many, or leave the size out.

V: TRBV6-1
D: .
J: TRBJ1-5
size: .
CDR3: CASSGTRSNQPQHF
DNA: TGTGCCAGCAGTGGTACAAGGAGCAACCAGCCCCAGCATTTT

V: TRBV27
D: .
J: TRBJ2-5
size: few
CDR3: CASSPRTWGETQYF
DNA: TGTGCCAGCAGCCCTCGGACATGGGGAGAGACCCAGTACTTC

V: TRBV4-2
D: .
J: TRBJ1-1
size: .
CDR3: CASSQLPIGSMNTEAFF
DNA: TGTGCCAGCAGCCAACTCCCTATTGGGAGCATGAACACTGAAGCTTTCTTT

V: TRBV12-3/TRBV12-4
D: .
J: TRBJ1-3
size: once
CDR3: CASRPQGSGNTIYF
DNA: TGTGCCAGCAGGCCACAGGGCTCTGGAAACACCATATATTTT

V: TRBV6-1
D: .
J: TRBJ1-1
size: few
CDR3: CASQSIGGRDTEAFF
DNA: TGTGCCAGTCAAAGCATTGGGGGGCGCGACACTGAAGCTTTCTTT

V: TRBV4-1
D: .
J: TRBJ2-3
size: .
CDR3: CASSPPGEDTQYF
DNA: TGCGCCAGCAGCCCCCCGGGGGAAGATACGCAGTATTTT

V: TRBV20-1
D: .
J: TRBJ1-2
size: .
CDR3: CSAHDGSYGYTF
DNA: TGCAGTGCTCACGACGGCTCCTATGGCTACACCTTC

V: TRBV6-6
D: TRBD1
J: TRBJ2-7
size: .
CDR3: CASSDRGKSYEQYF
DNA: TGTGCCAGCAGTGACAGGGGTAAATCCTACGAGCAGTACTTC

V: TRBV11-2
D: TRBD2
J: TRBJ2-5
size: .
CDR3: CASRSGLAGVGETQYF
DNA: TGTGCCAGCAGGTCGGGACTAGCGGGGGTTGGAGAGACCCAGTACTTC

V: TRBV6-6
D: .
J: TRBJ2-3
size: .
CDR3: CASSYAGAGRTDTQYF
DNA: TGTGCCAGCAGTTACGCTGGGGCAGGGCGGACAGATACGCAGTATTTT

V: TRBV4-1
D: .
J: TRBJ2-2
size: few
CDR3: CASSQDRDNANTGELFF
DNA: TGCGCCAGCAGCCAAGATCGTGACAACGCGAACACCGGGGAGCTGTTTTTT

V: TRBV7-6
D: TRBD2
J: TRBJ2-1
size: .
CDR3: CASSLSSGVYNEQFF
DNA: TGTGCCAGCAGCTTGAGCAGCGGGGTATACAATGAGCAGTTCTTC

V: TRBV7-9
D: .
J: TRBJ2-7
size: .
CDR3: CASSLAVTETYEQYF
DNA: TGTGCCAGCAGCTTAGCGGTGACTGAGACCTACGAGCAGTACTTC

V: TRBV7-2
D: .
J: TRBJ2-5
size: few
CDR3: CASSLIQETQYF
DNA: TGTGCCAGCAGCTTAATCCAAGAGACCCAGTACTTC

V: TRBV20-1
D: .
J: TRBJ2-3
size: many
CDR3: CSADPYEIYTDTQYF
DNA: TGCAGTGCTGACCCATATGAGATCTACACAGATACGCAGTATTTT

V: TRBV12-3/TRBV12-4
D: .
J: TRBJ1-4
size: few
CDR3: CASMSEEKTELFF
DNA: TGTGCCAGCATGTCAGAGGAGAAAACGGAACTGTTTTTT